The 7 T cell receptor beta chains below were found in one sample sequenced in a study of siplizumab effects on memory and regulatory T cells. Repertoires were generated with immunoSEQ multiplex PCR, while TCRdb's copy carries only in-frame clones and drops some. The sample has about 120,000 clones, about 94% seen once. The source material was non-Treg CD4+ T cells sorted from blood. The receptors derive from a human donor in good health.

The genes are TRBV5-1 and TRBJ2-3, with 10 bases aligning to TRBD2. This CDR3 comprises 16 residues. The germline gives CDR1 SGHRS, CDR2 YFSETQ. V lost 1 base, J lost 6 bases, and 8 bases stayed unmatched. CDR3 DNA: TGCGCCAGCAGCTTGCCTAGCGGGGGCCTCGGGGATACGCAGTATTTT. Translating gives CASSLPSGGLGDTQYF.

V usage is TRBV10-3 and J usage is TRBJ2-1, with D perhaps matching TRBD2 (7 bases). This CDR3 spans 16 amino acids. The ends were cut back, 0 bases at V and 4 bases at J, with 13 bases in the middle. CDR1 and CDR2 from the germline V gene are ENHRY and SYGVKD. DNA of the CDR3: TGTGCCATCAGTGAGTCGCGGGGGCCCCAATACAATGAGCAGTTCTTC. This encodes CAISESRGPQYNEQFF.

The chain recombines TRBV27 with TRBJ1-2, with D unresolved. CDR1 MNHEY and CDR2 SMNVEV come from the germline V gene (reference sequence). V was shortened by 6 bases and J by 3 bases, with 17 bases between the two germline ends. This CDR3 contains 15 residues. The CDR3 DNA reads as TGTGCCAGCAGCCCGGGCTTCCCGGGCCACTATGGCTACACCTTC. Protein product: CASSPGFPGHYGYTF.

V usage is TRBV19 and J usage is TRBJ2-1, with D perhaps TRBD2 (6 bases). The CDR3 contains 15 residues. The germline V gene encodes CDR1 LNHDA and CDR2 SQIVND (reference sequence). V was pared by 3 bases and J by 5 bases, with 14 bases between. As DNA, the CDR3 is TGTGCCAGTAGTATTGAGGGACTGGTGAACAATGAGCAGTTCTTC. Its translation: CASSIEGLVNNEQFF.

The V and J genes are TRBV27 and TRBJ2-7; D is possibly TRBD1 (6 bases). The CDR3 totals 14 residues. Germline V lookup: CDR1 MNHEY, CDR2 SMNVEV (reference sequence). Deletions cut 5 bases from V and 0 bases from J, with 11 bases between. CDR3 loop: CASSLRTASYEQYF. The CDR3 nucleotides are TGTGCCAGCAGTCTCCGGACAGCCTCCTACGAGCAGTACTTC.

CDR3 nucleotides: TGTGCCATCACGACAGGGTCTGGAAACACCATATATTTT. This gives the protein CAITTGSGNTIYF. The V gene is TRBV18, the J gene TRBJ1-3, with 7 bases identical to TRBD1. The CDR3 is made up of 13 amino acids. V shed 10 bases and J 1 base; nucleotides not matched to a gene: 4. Germline CDR1 reads KGHSH; CDR2 reads LQKENI.

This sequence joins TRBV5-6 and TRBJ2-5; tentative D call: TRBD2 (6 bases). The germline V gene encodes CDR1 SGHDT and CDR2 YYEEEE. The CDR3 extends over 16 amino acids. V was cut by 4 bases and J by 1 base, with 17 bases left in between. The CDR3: CASSPLGLRSQETQYF. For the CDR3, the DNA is TGTGCCAGCAGCCCGCTGGGACTTCGGAGCCAAGAGACCCAGTACTTC.